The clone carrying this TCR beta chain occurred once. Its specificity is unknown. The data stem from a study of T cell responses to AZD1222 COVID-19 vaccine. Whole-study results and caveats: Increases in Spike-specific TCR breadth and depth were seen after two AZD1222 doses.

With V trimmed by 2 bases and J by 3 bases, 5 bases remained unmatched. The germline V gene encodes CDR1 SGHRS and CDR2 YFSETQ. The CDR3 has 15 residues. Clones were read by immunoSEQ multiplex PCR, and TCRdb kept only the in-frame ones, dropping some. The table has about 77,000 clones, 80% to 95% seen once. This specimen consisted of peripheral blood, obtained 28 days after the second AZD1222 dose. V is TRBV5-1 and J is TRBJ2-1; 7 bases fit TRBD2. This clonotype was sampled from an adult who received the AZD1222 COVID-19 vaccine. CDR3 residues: CASSFSSGYYNEQFF. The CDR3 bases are TGCGCCAGCAGCTTTTCTAGCGGATACTACAATGAGCAGTTCTTC.